The entry that follows covers one TCR beta chain sequence. Its specificity is not known. Authors' analysis steps: Owing to the provision of junction-only sequences devoid of quality scores by immunoSEQ, filtering differed. The table came from immunoSEQ multiplex PCR; TCRdb's copy has only in-frame clones and leaves some out. D and trimming come from the DNA, and the V and J calls and clone size come from that table. This sample has 550,000 to 700,000 clones; approximately 73% occur once, and the top ten carry 1.5% to 2%. Subsets obtained from CD4+ cells comprised CD45RA+ naive and CD45RA-negative memory cells. This entry is derived from a study of shared clonotypes between healthy human individuals. Study details: Plates per donor: three CD4 naive, three CD4 memory, two CD8 naive, one CD8 memory.

Regarding the study as a whole: Represented diversity, genetic and exposure-history alike, was limited by few donors.

V was pared by 0 bases and J by 4 bases, with 11 bases between. CDR1 and CDR2 from the germline V gene are SGHRS and YFSETQ. The CDR3 spans 15 residues. J is TRBJ1-3 and V is TRBV5-1; D is unclear. What was sequenced was memory CD4+ T cells sorted from blood. Noted subset: CD45RA-negative fraction. The source is a woman aged 30 to 39 in good health. The CDR3 DNA is TGCGCCAGCAGCTTGGCCGTAGACTCCGGAAACACCATATATTTT. It yields the protein CASSLAVDSGNTIYF.